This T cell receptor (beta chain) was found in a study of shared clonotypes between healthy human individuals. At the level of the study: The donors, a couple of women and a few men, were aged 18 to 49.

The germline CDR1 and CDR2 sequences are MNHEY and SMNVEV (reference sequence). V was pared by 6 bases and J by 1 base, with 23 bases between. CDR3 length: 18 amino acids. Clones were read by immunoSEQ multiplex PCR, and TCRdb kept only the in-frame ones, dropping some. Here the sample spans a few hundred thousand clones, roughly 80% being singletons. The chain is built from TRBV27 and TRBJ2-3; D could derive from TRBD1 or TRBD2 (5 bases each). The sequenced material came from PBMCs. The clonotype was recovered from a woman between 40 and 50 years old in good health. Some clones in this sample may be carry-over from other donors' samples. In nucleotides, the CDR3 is TGTGCCAGCAGCGGGACCAGGGTAAATCCGGGTGGCACAGATACGCAGTATTTT. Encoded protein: CASSGTRVNPGGTDTQYF.